Each of the 19 T cell receptor beta chains below was sequenced from the same sample in a study of T cell repertoires in aging, cancer and after chemotherapy. Amplification of TCR beta used genomic DNA extracted from peripheral blood. TRB rearrangements spanning V, D and J were amplified using mixed TRB-A/B primers. One entry per CDR3 protein results from TCRdb running MiXCR on the multiplex PCR reads. The table shows 2,000 or so distinct CDR3 sequences, with 17% occurring only once. Sequencing input: blood. The origin of the receptors is a human donor with a solid tumor.

By its share, this clonotype is medium-sized. The J gene is TRBJ2-2, the V gene TRBV12-3 or TRBV12-4; D uncertain. The CDR3 consists of 12 residues. Trimming removed 2 bases at V and 6 bases at J, with 4 bases between. CDR3 DNA sequence: TGTGCCAGCAGTTTAAGGGCCGGGGAGCTGTTTTTT. Translated, it gives CASSLRAGELFF.

The gene calls are TRBV4-3 and TRBJ2-2; the match to TRBD2 covers 12 bases. This CDR3 comprises 18 residues. The V segment lost 0 bases and the J segment 5 bases; nucleotides outside the gene matches: 7. The V gene's germline CDR1 is LGHNA and CDR2 YSLEER. DNA of the CDR3: TGCGCCAGCAGCCAAGATCTAGCGGGGGGGCTATTGACCGGGGAGCTGTTTTTT. Translated, it gives CASSQDLAGGLLTGELFF.

By share, this clonotype counts as medium-sized. CDR3: CASSQATGLDYGYTF. The CDR3 DNA follows: TGCGCCAGCAGCCAGGCGACAGGGCTGGACTATGGCTACACCTTC. This rearrangement joins TRBV4-3 to TRBJ1-2, with 7 bases fitting TRBD1. CDR3 size: 15 residues. After removal of 3 bases from V and 3 bases from J, the junction contained 7 bases not matched to a gene. Germline assignment: CDR1 LGHNA and CDR2 YSLEER.

This clonotype is deemed medium-sized (0.01 to 0.1%). This chain connects TRBV5-4 to TRBJ1-4, with D hard to call. This CDR3 comprises 16 residues. CDR1 and CDR2 (germline): SGHNT, YYREEE (reference sequence). Trimming took off 3 bases at V and 6 bases at J, with 18 bases between the two ends. The CDR3 is CASSSTQRTPDEKLFF. In DNA, the CDR3 is TGTGCCAGCAGCTCTACCCAACGGACTCCTGATGAAAAACTGTTTTTT.

V usage is TRBV9 and J usage is TRBJ2-7; 11 bases are shared with TRBD2. The CDR3 extends over 16 amino acids. The trim removed 4 bases at V and 0 bases at J, leaving 6 bases unmatched. Germline V gives CDR1 SGDLS, CDR2 YYNGEE. The CDR3 region is CASSPGLAGSSYEQYF. The CDR3 nucleotides are TGTGCCAGCAGCCCCGGACTAGCGGGTAGCTCCTACGAGCAGTACTTC.

To note about this clonotype: Possible read error: a much larger clone is one base away. As the CDR3 is not closed by the conserved phenylalanine or tryptophan, this likely results from a read error. This chain links TRBV27 with TRBJ1-1; weak D call: TRBD1 (6 bases). Trimming removed 6 bases at V and 4 bases at J, with 18 bases between. The CDR3 covers 15 residues. CDR1 is MNHEY and CDR2 is SMNVEV in the germline V gene (reference sequence). CDR3 region: CASRTVQGSTTEAFL. CDR3 DNA: TGTGCCAGCAGAACCGTACAGGGCTCGACCACTGAAGCTTTCCTT.

This clonotype is labeled medium-sized. The rearrangement joins TRBV20-1 to TRBJ2-1; D not certain. CDR1 DFQATT and CDR2 SNEGSKA come from the germline V gene (reference sequence). The CDR3 contains 12 residues. V was clipped by 6 bases and J by 5 bases, with 11 bases between them. In DNA form, the CDR3 reads TGCAGTGCCACCTCCACAGACAATGAGCAGTTCTTC. Protein: CSATSTDNEQFF.

The rearrangement links TRBV2 to TRBJ1-1; unclear D gene. V was pared by 8 bases and J by 1 base, with 17 bases between. The CDR3 totals 15 residues. CDR1 and CDR2 (germline): SNHLY, FYNNEI. CDR3: CASEVKVSPNTEAFF. The CDR3 DNA reads TGTGCCAGCGAAGTAAAGGTGAGCCCGAACACTGAAGCTTTCTTT.

The V and J genes are TRBV25-1 and TRBJ1-2; D unclear. This CDR3 region has 11 residues. Germline assignment: CDR1 MGHDK and CDR2 SYGVNS. The CDR3 region is CPFDRVGGYTF. The CDR3, as DNA: TGTCCCTTTGACCGAGTGGGAGGCTACACCTTC.

By share of the sample, this clonotype is medium-sized. V gene TRBV5-4 combines with J gene TRBJ1-4, with 9 bases aligning to TRBD1. Germline CDR1 SGHNT, CDR2 YYREEE (reference sequence). Trimming at V came to 3 bases and at J to 8 bases, leaving 14 bases not matched to a gene. This CDR3 has 17 residues. Written as DNA, the CDR3 is TGTGCCAGCAGCTGGGGACAGGGAACGCATATTGGGGAAAAACTGTTTTTT. Translation: CASSWGQGTHIGEKLFF. Full variable domain (remainder filled in from reference TRBV5-4 and TRBJ1-4): ETGVTQSPTHLIKTRGQQVTLRCSSQSGHNTVSWYQQALGQGPQFIFQYYREEENGRGNFPPRFSGLQFPNYSSELNVNALELDDSALYLCASSWGQGTHIGEKLFFGSGTQLSVL.

By frequency in the sample, this clonotype is medium-sized. The chain carries TRBV19 and TRBJ2-3; 11 nucleotides match TRBD2. Germline loops: CDR1 LNHDA, CDR2 SQIVND (reference sequence). This CDR3 spans 16 amino acids. V gave up 4 bases and J gave up 1 base; unmatched junction bases: 4. The CDR3 DNA is TGTGCCAGTAGTACACTAGCGGGAGCGGGCACAGATACGCAGTATTTT. Translated: CASSTLAGAGTDTQYF.

This clonotype is large by share. The chain employs TRBV29-1 and TRBJ2-1, with 7 positions matching TRBD2. V dropped 3 bases and J dropped 6; count of bases not matched to a gene: 5. CDR1 and CDR2 (germline): SQVTM, ANQGSEA. The CDR3 sequence is 13 residues long. The CDR3 is CSVEAGVSNEQFF. CDR3 nucleotide sequence: TGCAGCGTTGAGGCGGGGGTGAGCAATGAGCAGTTCTTC.

With regard to this clonotype: At one end the junction does not follow the germline gene, possibly because of a read error. The chain couples TRBV6-5 to TRBJ1-2; D not resolved. The CDR3 runs 12 residues. CDR1 MNHEY and CDR2 SVGAGI come from the germline V gene. CDR3 protein: CASSLSTGGHTF. The CDR3 nucleotides read TGTGCCAGCAGTTTGAGCACGGGTGGCCACACCTTC.

The chain links TRBV7-2 to TRBJ2-1, with D perhaps matching TRBD2 (5 bases). CDR1 is SGHTA, CDR2 FQGNSA, per germline. This CDR3 is built from 14 residues. V lost 5 bases to trimming and J lost 10 bases, with 18 bases between them. The CDR3 coding sequence is TGTGCCAGCAGCCCAGGACTGCCTCAGGAAGAGCAGTTCTTC. This encodes CASSPGLPQEEQFF.

By sample share, this clonotype is medium-sized (0.01 to 0.1%). The chain uses TRBV6-4 and TRBJ1-5, with 7 bases that match TRBD1. Germline V gene lookup returns CDR1 MRHNA and CDR2 SNTAGT. This CDR3 contains 15 residues. With V trimmed by 5 bases and J by 0 bases, 4 bases remained unmatched. The CDR3, as DNA: TGTGCCAGCAGTCCTCAGGGGGATAGCAATCAGCCCCAGCATTTT. It translates to CASSPQGDSNQPQHF.

This clonotype is labeled as medium-sized. This rearrangement joins TRBV7-6 to TRBJ1-1, with D possibly matching TRBD1 (5 bases). Trimming removed 10 bases from V and 4 bases from J, with 19 bases in between. The CDR3 covers 14 residues. Per germline, CDR1 SGHVS and CDR2 FNYEAQ. DNA for the CDR3: TGTGCCAACCTGACAGCTAGAGGACGCACTGAAGCTTTCTTT. This sequence encodes CANLTARGRTEAFF.

The chain couples TRBV9 to TRBJ2-1; 7 nucleotides line up with TRBD2. This CDR3 comprises 14 residues. V dropped 0 bases and J dropped 4; count of bases not matched to a gene: 1. Germline CDR1 is SGDLS and CDR2 is YYNGEE. The CDR3 loop reads CASSVGTSYNEQFF. CDR3 coding DNA: TGTGCCAGCAGCGTAGGGACTAGTTACAATGAGCAGTTCTTC.

The J gene is TRBJ1-2, the V gene TRBV25-1, with 8 bases matching TRBD1. Trimming cost V 1 base and J 6 bases; bases outside gene matches: 10. The length of the CDR3 is 16 residues. Germline CDR1 and CDR2: MGHDK and SYGVNS. The CDR3 DNA is TGTGCCAGCAGTGAATCCCACCGGACAGGGATCGATGGCTACACCTTC. It yields the protein CASSESHRTGIDGYTF.

By proportion, this clonotype is medium-sized. The rearrangement links TRBV5-4 to TRBJ2-7; possibly TRBD1 for D (5 bases). The germline V gene has CDR1 SGHNT and CDR2 YYREEE (reference sequence). Trimming removed 1 base from V and 6 bases from J, with 14 bases in between. The CDR3 runs to 14 residues. CDR3 region: CASSLSQAYGEQYF. Here the CDR3 DNA reads TGTGCCAGCAGCTTGTCACAGGCCTACGGCGAGCAGTACTTC.